This passage covers 21 T cell receptor beta chains from one sample sequenced in a study of cytomegalovirus exposure and HLA in healthy donors. The study ran its PCR with 60 Vbeta and 13 Jbeta primers. Method: immunoSEQ multiplex PCR; TCRdb's copy keeps in-frame clones and lacks some. The data hold roughly 150,000 clones, with approximately 61% observed a single time. The specimen sequenced was PBMCs. These receptors came from a human donor in good health.

The chain joins TRBV6-5 to TRBJ1-1, with D perhaps matching TRBD1 (5 bases). This CDR3 is built from 16 residues. Trimming cost V 0 bases and J 4 bases, with 15 bases left between them. The V gene's germline CDR1 is MNHEY and CDR2 SVGAGI. CDR3 coding DNA: TGTGCCAGCAGTTACTCGAACCCAGGGAGGAGCACTGAAGCTTTCTTT. This gives the protein CASSYSNPGRSTEAFF.

This clone turned up a few times. The J gene is TRBJ1-1, the V gene TRBV19; a possible D gene is TRBD1 (6 bases). Germline V gene sequence: CDR1 LNHDA, CDR2 SQIVND (reference sequence). V lost 9 bases and J 11 bases, leaving 16 bases between the germline ends. This CDR3 is 11 amino acids long. This CDR3 is CASSSGAPAFF. CDR3 DNA: TGTGCCAGCTCTTCAGGGGCTCCGGCTTTCTTT.

This CDR3 reads CASSNRQSGTYNEQFF. As DNA, the CDR3 is TGTGCCAGCTCAAACCGACAGTCTGGAACTTACAATGAGCAGTTCTTC. J is TRBJ2-1 and V is TRBV18, with a possible D match to TRBD1 (5 bases). Germline assignment: CDR1 KGHSH and CDR2 LQKENI. V lost 5 bases to trimming and J lost 4 bases, with 18 bases between them. The CDR3 runs to 16 residues.

About this clone: Other nucleotide sequences from this sample produce the same CDR3. This rearrangement joins TRBV5-1 to TRBJ1-1, with TRBD1 matching 8 bases. Germline CDR1 is SGHRS and CDR2 is YFSETQ. The junction had 7 bases not matched to a gene; V was cut back by 4 bases and J by 5 bases. This CDR3 is built from 14 residues. CDR3 sequence: CASSLGQGGTEAFF. DNA for the CDR3: TGCGCCAGCAGCCTAGGACAGGGCGGGACTGAAGCTTTCTTT.

This chain uses TRBV27 with TRBJ1-1; 7 positions match TRBD1. Germline values: CDR1 MNHEY, CDR2 SMNVEV (reference sequence). CDR3 size: 18 residues. V lost 1 base, J lost 1 base, and 12 bases stayed unmatched. As DNA, the CDR3 is TGTGCCAGCAGTTTATTAGCTTTTCATCAGGGGGGGAACACTGAAGCTTTCTTT. Amino acids: CASSLLAFHQGGNTEAFF.

The rearrangement uses TRBV5-4 and TRBJ1-1; the D is unclear. V was cut by 0 bases and J by 0 bases, with 15 bases left in between. The CDR3 length is 17 residues. Germline CDR1 and CDR2: SGHNT and YYREEE (reference sequence). The DNA of the CDR3 is TGTGCCAGCAGCTTGGTACCCCGGAGGGTGATGAACACTGAAGCTTTCTTT. It encodes CASSLVPRRVMNTEAFF.

The chain recombines TRBV2 with TRBJ2-3; D not resolved. Looked up from germline, CDR1 is SNHLY and CDR2 is FYNNEI. The CDR3 extends over 15 amino acids. Trimming shortened V by 8 bases and J by 3 bases, and 18 bases separated the two germline ends. The CDR3 bases are TGTGCCAGCTGTGTGGAGTTAAGGCGAACAGATACGCAGTATTTT. This codes for CASCVELRRTDTQYF. The full variable domain, rest sourced from reference TRBV2 and TRBJ2-3, is EPEVTQTPSHQVTQMGQEVILRCVPISNHLYFYWYRQILGQKVEFLVSFYNNEISEKSEIFDDQFSVERPDGSNFTLKIRSTKLEDSAMYFCASCVELRRTDTQYFGPGTRLTVL.

The chain combines TRBV28 with TRBJ2-7; D gene ambiguous. The CDR3 has 11 residues. The germline V and J ends were trimmed by 5 bases and 2 bases, with 4 bases remaining between them. Germline V CDR1 and CDR2: MDHEN, SYDVKM. This CDR3 reads CASSETYEQYF. CDR3 nucleotides: TGTGCCAGCAGTGAGACCTACGAGCAGTACTTC.

This clone was detected only a few times. This chain links TRBV6-6 with TRBJ2-1, with a tentative D call TRBD2 (5 bases). Germline CDR1 reads MNHNY; CDR2 reads SVGAGI (reference sequence). The CDR3 contains 13 residues. V was cut by 7 bases and J by 9 bases, with 16 bases left in between. The CDR3 DNA is TGTGCCAGCACCGTTAGGGTTGGGAGTGAGCAGTTCTTC. Translated, it gives CASTVRVGSEQFF.

This chain joins TRBV2 and TRBJ2-5; 12 bases are a match to TRBD2. CDR1 is SNHLY and CDR2 is FYNNEI in the germline V gene. CDR3 length equals 14 residues. Germline trimming cut 5 bases from V and 4 bases from J; bases unmatched to any gene: 2. CDR3 sequence: CASSSGLAGETQYF. The DNA of the CDR3 is TGTGCCAGCAGTTCGGGACTAGCGGGAGAGACCCAGTACTTC.

This chain joins TRBV5-1 and TRBJ2-3; weak D call: TRBD2 (5 bases). The CDR3 has 15 amino acids. The germline gives CDR1 SGHRS, CDR2 YFSETQ. V was trimmed by 4 bases and J by 0 bases, leaving 12 bases between them. The CDR3 spells CASSRGISSTDTQYF. CDR3 coding DNA: TGCGCCAGCAGCCGAGGGATATCTAGCACAGATACGCAGTATTTT.

This sequence joins TRBV27 and TRBJ1-4; D is unresolved. The CDR3 totals 13 residues. V was pared by 5 bases and J by 8 bases, with 12 bases between. Germline V gene lookup returns CDR1 MNHEY and CDR2 SMNVEV (reference sequence). The CDR3 loop reads CASSPERGEKLFF. The DNA for the CDR3 is TGTGCCAGCAGTCCCGAAAGAGGCGAAAAACTGTTTTTT.

This clone was detected only once. This chain uses TRBV25-1 with TRBJ2-6; D unclear. V lost 9 bases to trimming and J lost 0 bases, with 6 bases between them. Per the germline V gene, CDR1 is MGHDK and CDR2 is SYGVNS. This CDR3 contains 13 residues. The CDR3 loop reads CASSNSGANVLTF. CDR3 nucleotide sequence: TGTGCCAGTTCCAACTCTGGGGCCAACGTCCTGACTTTC.

The V gene is TRBV10-3, the J gene TRBJ2-1, with D possibly TRBD1 on 6 matching bases. The CDR3 length is 13 residues. The V and J ends lost 10 bases and 3 bases respectively, with 13 bases between them. Germline CDR1 and CDR2: ENHRY and SYGVKD. CDR3 protein: CANTTGVYNEQFF. The CDR3, as DNA: TGTGCCAATACGACAGGTGTCTACAATGAGCAGTTCTTC.

This clone was detected only a few times. V is TRBV5-1 and J is TRBJ2-2; D call uncertain. CDR1 is SGHRS, CDR2 YFSETQ, per germline. The CDR3 runs 15 residues. V lost 2 bases and J 6 bases, leaving 14 bases between the germline ends. Written as DNA, the CDR3 is TGCGCCAGCAGCTTTTTACCGCTAGAGGCCGGGGAGCTGTTTTTT. It is translated as CASSFLPLEAGELFF.

The chain links TRBV6-5 to TRBJ2-1; tentatively, D is TRBD2 (6 bases). This CDR3 is 14 amino acids long. The V gene lost 6 bases and the J gene lost 8 bases, with 17 bases spanning the gap. Germline lookup yields CDR1 MNHEY and CDR2 SVGAGI. CDR3 protein: CASSRLTSDDEQFF. The CDR3 nucleotides are TGTGCCAGCAGCCGACTGACTAGTGACGATGAGCAGTTCTTC.

This clone turned up a few times. The chain joins TRBV7-6 to TRBJ2-7, with 8 bases lining up with TRBD2. V trimming: 1 base; J trimming: 4 bases; junction bases outside the gene matches: 6. This CDR3 region has 15 residues. From germline, CDR1 is SGHVS and CDR2 FNYEAQ. The CDR3 nucleotides read TGTGCCAGCAGCTTAGGGGCTAGCGGGCCTTACGAGCAGTACTTC. It yields the protein CASSLGASGPYEQYF.

The sample holds one count of this clone. The chain links TRBV14 to TRBJ2-1; D not certain. Trimming removed 5 bases at V and 9 bases at J, with 8 bases between. The CDR3 spans 11 residues. Germline V lookup: CDR1 SGHDN, CDR2 FVKESK. The CDR3 region is CASSSAVEQFF. The DNA of the CDR3 is TGTGCCAGCAGCTCGGCGGTTGAGCAGTTCTTC.

The rearrangement uses TRBV5-4 and TRBJ2-3, with TRBD2 identical over 14 bases. This CDR3 has 17 residues. J was trimmed by 4 bases and V by 0 bases; bases with no gene match: 4. Germline values: CDR1 SGHNT, CDR2 YYREEE (reference sequence). The CDR3 region has the DNA TGTGCCAGCAGCTTGGGACTAGCGGGAGGGAAGGCAGATACGCAGTATTTT. This gives the protein CASSLGLAGGKADTQYF.

The genes are TRBV9 and TRBJ2-2, with D possibly matching TRBD1 (5 bases). The CDR3 loop spans 15 amino acids. Germline assignment: CDR1 SGDLS and CDR2 YYNGEE. V lost 0 bases and J 1 base, leaving 7 bases between the germline ends. CDR3 coding DNA: TGTGCCAGCAGCGTAGGACAGAAGAACACCGGGGAGCTGTTTTTT. It codes for CASSVGQKNTGELFF.

The J gene is TRBJ2-5, the V gene TRBV7-9; D is unclear. V lost 5 bases and J lost 3, with 16 bases in between. CDR3 length: 15 amino acids. Looked up from germline, CDR1 is SEHNR and CDR2 is FQNEAQ (reference sequence). The CDR3 DNA is TGTGCCAGCAGCCCCCCCGCACGTGACAAAGAGACCCAGTACTTC. It translates to CASSPPARDKETQYF.